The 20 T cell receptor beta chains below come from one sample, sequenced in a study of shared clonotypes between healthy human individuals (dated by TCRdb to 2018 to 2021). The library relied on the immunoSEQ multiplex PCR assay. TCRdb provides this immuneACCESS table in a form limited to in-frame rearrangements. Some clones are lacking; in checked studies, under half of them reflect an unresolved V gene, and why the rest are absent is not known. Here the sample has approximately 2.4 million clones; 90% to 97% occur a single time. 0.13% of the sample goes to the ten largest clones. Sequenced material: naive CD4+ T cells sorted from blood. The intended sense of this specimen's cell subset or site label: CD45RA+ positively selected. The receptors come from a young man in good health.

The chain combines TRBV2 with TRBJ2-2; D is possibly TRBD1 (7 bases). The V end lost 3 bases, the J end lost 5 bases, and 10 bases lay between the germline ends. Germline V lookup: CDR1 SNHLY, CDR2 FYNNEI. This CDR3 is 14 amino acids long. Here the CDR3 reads CASSEEGATGELFF. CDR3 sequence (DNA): TGTGCCAGCAGTGAGGAGGGGGCAACCGGGGAGCTGTTTTTT. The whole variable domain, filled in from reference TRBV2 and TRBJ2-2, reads EPEVTQTPSHQVTQMGQEVILRCVPISNHLYFYWYRQILGQKVEFLVSFYNNEISEKSEIFDDQFSVERPDGSNFTLKIRSTKLEDSAMYFCASSEEGATGELFFGEGSRLTVL.

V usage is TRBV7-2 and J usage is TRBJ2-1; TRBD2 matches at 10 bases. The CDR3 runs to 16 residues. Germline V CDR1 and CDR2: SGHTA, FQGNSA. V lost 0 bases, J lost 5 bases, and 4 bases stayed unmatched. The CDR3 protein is CASSLAKLAGNNEQFF. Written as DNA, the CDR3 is TGTGCCAGCAGCTTAGCGAAACTAGCGGGGAACAATGAGCAGTTCTTC.

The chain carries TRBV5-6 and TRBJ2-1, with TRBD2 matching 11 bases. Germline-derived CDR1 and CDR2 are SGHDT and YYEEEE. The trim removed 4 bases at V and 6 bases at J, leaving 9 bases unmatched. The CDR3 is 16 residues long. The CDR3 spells CASSPITSGGINEQFF. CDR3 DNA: TGTGCCAGCAGCCCGATAACTAGCGGGGGAATCAATGAGCAGTTCTTC.

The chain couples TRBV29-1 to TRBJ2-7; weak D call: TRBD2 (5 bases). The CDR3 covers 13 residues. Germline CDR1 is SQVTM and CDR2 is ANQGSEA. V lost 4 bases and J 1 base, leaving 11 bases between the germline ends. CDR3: CSVAGLLSYEQYF. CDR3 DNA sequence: TGCAGCGTTGCAGGACTCCTATCCTACGAGCAGTACTTC.

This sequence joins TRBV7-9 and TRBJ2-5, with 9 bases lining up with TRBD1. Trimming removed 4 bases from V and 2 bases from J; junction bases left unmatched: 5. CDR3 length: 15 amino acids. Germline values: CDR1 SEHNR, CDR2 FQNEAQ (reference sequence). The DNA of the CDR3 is TGTGCCAGCAGCTCCTACAGGGGGCGGCAAGAGACCCAGTACTTC. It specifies CASSSYRGRQETQYF.

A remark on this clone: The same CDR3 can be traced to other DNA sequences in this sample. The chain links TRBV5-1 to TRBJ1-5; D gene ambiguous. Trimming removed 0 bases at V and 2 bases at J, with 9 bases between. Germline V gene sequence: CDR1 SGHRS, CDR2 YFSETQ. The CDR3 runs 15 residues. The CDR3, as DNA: TGCGCCAGCAGCTTGGCGGGAGTCGGCAATCAGCCCCAGCATTTT. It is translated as CASSLAGVGNQPQHF.

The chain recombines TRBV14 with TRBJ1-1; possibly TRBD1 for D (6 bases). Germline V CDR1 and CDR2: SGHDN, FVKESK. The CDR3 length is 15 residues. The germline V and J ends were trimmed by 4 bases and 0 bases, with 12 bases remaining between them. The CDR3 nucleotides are TGTGCCAGCAGCCCCTGGGGGCGGTTGAACACTGAAGCTTTCTTT. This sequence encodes CASSPWGRLNTEAFF. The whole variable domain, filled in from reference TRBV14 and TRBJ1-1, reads EAGVTQFPSHSVIEKGQTVTLRCDPISGHDNLYWYRRVMGKEIKFLLHFVKESKQDESGMPNNRFLAERTGGTYSTLKVQPAELEDSGVYFCASSPWGRLNTEAFFGQGTRLTVV.

The CDR3 reads CASSGGGSYEQYF. In DNA form, the CDR3 reads TGCGCCAGCAGTGGGGGGGGTTCCTACGAGCAGTACTTC. This chain links TRBV10-1 with TRBJ2-7; TRBD2 matches at 7 bases. Trimming cost V 4 bases and J 1 base; bases outside gene matches: 1. The CDR3 length is 13 residues. CDR1 and CDR2 (germline): WNHNN, SYGVQD (reference sequence).

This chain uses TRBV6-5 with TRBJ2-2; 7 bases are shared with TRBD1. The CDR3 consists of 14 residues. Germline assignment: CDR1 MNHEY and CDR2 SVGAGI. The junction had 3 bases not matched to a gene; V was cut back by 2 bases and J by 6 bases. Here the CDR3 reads CASSYTTGPGELFF. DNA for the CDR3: TGTGCCAGCAGTTACACGACAGGGCCCGGGGAGCTGTTTTTT.

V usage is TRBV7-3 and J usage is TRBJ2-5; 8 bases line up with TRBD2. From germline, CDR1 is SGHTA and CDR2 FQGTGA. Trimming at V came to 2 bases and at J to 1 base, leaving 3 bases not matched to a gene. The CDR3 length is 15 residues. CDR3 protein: CASSLSRGAQETQYF. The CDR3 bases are TGTGCCAGCAGCTTATCGCGGGGGGCCCAAGAGACCCAGTACTTC. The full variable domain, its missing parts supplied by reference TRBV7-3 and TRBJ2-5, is GAGVSQTPSNKVTEKGKYVELRCDPISGHTALYWYRQSLGQGPEFLIYFQGTGAADDSGLPNDRFFAVRPEGSVSTLKIQRTERGDSAVYLCASSLSRGAQETQYFGPGTRLLVL.

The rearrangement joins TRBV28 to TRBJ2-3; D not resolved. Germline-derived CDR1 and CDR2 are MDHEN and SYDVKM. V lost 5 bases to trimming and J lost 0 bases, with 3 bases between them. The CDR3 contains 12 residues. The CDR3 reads CASSRSTDTQYF. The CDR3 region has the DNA TGTGCCAGCAGTCGAAGCACAGATACGCAGTATTTT. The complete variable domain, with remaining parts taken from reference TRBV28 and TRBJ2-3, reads DVKVTQSSRYLVKRTGEKVFLECVQDMDHENMFWYRQDPGLGLRLIYFSYDVKMKEKGDIPEGYSVSREKKERFSLILESASTNQTSMYLCASSRSTDTQYFGPGTRLTVL.

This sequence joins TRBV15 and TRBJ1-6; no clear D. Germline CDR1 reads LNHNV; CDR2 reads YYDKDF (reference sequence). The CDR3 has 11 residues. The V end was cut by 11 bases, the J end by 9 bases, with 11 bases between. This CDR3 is CAARTVSPLHF. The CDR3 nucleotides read TGTGCCGCCCGGACGGTTTCACCCCTCCACTTT.

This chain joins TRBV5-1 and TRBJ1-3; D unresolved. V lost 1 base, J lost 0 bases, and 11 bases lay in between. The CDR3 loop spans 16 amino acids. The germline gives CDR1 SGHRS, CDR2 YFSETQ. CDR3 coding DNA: TGCGCCAGCAGCTTGCAAACGGGAGGCTCTGGAAACACCATATATTTT. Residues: CASSLQTGGSGNTIYF.

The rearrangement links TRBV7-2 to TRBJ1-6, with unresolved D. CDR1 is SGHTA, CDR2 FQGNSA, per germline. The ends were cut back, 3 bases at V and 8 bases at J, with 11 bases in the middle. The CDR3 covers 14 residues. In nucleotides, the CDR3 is TGTGCCAGCAGCTTCTTCAGTAAGGATTCACCCCTCCACTTT. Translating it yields CASSFFSKDSPLHF.

The CDR3 region has the DNA TGTGCCAGCAGTGAATTAGTCTCGGATGCGACTTACGAGCAGTACTTC. It yields the protein CASSELVSDATYEQYF. The chain joins TRBV25-1 to TRBJ2-7; D uncertain. The ends were cut back, 1 base at V and 4 bases at J, with 17 bases in the middle. This CDR3 contains 16 residues. The V gene's germline CDR1 is MGHDK and CDR2 SYGVNS.

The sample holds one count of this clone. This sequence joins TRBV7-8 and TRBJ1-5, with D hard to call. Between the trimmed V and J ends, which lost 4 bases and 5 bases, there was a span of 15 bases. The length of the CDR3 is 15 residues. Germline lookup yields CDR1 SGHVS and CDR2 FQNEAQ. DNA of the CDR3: TGTGCCAGCAGCTACGAGGGAGCAGGAGATCAGCCCCAGCATTTT. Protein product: CASSYEGAGDQPQHF.

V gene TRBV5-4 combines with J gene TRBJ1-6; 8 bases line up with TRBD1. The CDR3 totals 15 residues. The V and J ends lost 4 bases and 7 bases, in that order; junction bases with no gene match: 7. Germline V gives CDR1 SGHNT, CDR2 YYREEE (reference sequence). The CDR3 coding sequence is TGTGCCAGCAGCCGAGCAGGGACAGGAAATTCACCCCTCCACTTT. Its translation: CASSRAGTGNSPLHF.

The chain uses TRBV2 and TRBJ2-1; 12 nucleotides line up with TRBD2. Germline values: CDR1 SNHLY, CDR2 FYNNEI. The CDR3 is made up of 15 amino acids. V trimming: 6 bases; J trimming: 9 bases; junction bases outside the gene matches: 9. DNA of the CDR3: TGTGCCAGCAGCCGCCGACTAGCGGGAGTTGGTGAGCAGTTCTTC. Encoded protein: CASSRRLAGVGEQFF.

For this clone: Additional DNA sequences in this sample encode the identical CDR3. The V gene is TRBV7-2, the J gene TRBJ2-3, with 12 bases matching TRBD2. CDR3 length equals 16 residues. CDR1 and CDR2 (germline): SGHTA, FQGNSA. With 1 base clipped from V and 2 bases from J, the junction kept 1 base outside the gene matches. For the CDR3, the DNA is TGTGCCAGCAGCTTAGGGACTAGCGGGATCACAGATACGCAGTATTTT. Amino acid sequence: CASSLGTSGITDTQYF.

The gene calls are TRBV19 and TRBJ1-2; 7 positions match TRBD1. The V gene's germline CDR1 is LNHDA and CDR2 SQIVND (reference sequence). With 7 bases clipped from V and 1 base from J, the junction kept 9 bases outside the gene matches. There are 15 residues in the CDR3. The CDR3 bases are TGTGCCAGTAAAAAGGGGGCATGGGATAACTATGGCTACACCTTC. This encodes CASKKGAWDNYGYTF.